Below, 30 T cell receptor beta chains from the same sample are listed, as sequenced in a study of Ad26.COV2.S vaccination and SARS-CoV-2 variants. Sequencing was performed with immunoSEQ multiplex PCR; in TCRdb, only in-frame clones are kept and a portion is missing. The sample carries some 290,000 clones, around four fifths recorded once. As for treatment: approximately 18 received Ad26.COV2.S at low or high dose, single or two shots; about 5 received placebo; per-sample allocation not given. The study sampled participants on day 63 after the first vaccine or placebo injection. Sequenced material: peripheral blood, taken in a trial of Ad26.COV2.S vaccine versus placebo. The receptors originated from a person between 18 and 60 years old who received the Ad26.COV2.S COVID-19 vaccine or a placebo.

This clone was detected only once. The chain carries TRBV28 and TRBJ2-1; D may be TRBD2 (6 bases). This CDR3 contains 12 residues. Germline V lookup: CDR1 MDHEN, CDR2 SYDVKM. The V and J ends lost 8 bases and 4 bases respectively, with 9 bases between them. CDR3 residues: CASRDLYNEQFF. In DNA form, the CDR3 reads TGTGCCAGCCGGGACTTATACAATGAGCAGTTCTTC.

The J gene is TRBJ1-2, the V gene TRBV19; D might be TRBD1 (5 bases). The CDR3 has 14 amino acids. Germline CDR1 and CDR2: LNHDA and SQIVND (reference sequence). Trimming removed 6 bases at V and 5 bases at J, with 16 bases between. The CDR3 coding sequence is TGTGCCAGTAGACTGCCGGGACCACAATATGGCTACACCTTC. Translation gives CASRLPGPQYGYTF.

This chain joins TRBV19 and TRBJ1-2; TRBD1 aligns across 8 bases. Germline V gene lookup returns CDR1 LNHDA and CDR2 SQIVND (reference sequence). The length of the CDR3 is 15 residues. V trimming: 4 bases; J trimming: 0 bases; junction bases outside the gene matches: 4. This CDR3 is CASSTGTGSNYGYTF. Here the CDR3 DNA reads TGTGCCAGTAGTACTGGGACAGGCTCTAACTATGGCTACACCTTC.

This clone was observed a few times. This chain connects TRBV3-1 (or the pseudogene TRBV3-2) to TRBJ1-5, with 10 bases fitting TRBD1. V shed 4 bases and J 4 bases; nucleotides not matched to a gene: 7. The CDR3 contains 16 residues. The V gene's germline CDR1 is LGHDT and CDR2 YNNKEL (reference sequence). The CDR3 DNA is TGTGCCAGCAGCCCTGGGACAGGGGTTTCAAATCAGCCCCAGCATTTT. It yields the protein CASSPGTGVSNQPQHF.

The chain employs TRBV5-1 and TRBJ1-5, with unresolved D. CDR1 and CDR2 (germline): SGHRS, YFSETQ. The germline V and J ends were trimmed by 0 bases and 3 bases, with 7 bases remaining between them. The CDR3 is 14 residues long. CDR3 in DNA: TGCGCCAGCAGCTTGGCTGGGTCCAATCAGCCCCAGCATTTT. Translating it yields CASSLAGSNQPQHF.

V is TRBV2 and J is TRBJ1-6; D perhaps matches TRBD1 (6 bases). Per germline, CDR1 SNHLY and CDR2 FYNNEI. V shed 8 bases and J shed 5 bases, with 19 bases lying between them. The CDR3 runs 16 residues. The CDR3 sequence: CASQGIQGGNNSPLHF. The DNA of the CDR3 is TGTGCCAGCCAAGGCATACAGGGAGGGAATAATTCACCCCTCCACTTT.

This chain uses TRBV5-1 with TRBJ2-2, with TRBD2 matching 12 bases. With 0 bases clipped from V and 0 bases from J, the junction kept 6 bases outside the gene matches. This CDR3 is 19 amino acids long. Germline loops: CDR1 SGHRS, CDR2 YFSETQ. The CDR3 protein is CASSLGLAGDLANTGELFF. The CDR3 bases are TGCGCCAGCAGCTTGGGACTAGCGGGGGACCTAGCGAACACCGGGGAGCTGTTTTTT. The full variable domain, completed using reference TRBV5-1 and TRBJ2-2, is KAGVTQTPRYLIKTRGQQVTLSCSPISGHRSVSWYQQTPGQGLQFLFEYFSETQRNKGNFPGRFSGRQFSNSRSEMNVSTLELGDSALYLCASSLGLAGDLANTGELFFGEGSRLTVL.

This sequence joins TRBV30 and TRBJ1-5; D is ambiguous. CDR3 length: 13 residues. From germline, CDR1 is GTSNPN and CDR2 SVGIG (reference sequence). Trimming pared 1 base from V and 2 bases from J, leaving 6 bases between. CDR3 sequence reads: CAWSGQGNQPQHF. In nucleotides, the CDR3 is TGTGCCTGGAGTGGTCAGGGCAATCAGCCCCAGCATTTT.

This clone turned up a few times. This rearrangement joins TRBV19 to TRBJ2-5; 11 bases fit TRBD2. Trimming cost V 3 bases and J 2 bases; bases outside gene matches: 5. The germline gives CDR1 LNHDA, CDR2 SQIVND (reference sequence). The CDR3 loop spans 16 amino acids. The CDR3 protein is CASSMGLADIQETQYF. In DNA form, the CDR3 reads TGTGCCAGTAGTATGGGACTAGCGGACATACAAGAGACCCAGTACTTC.

V and J are TRBV28 and TRBJ1-2; D is unclear. Germline CDR1 MDHEN, CDR2 SYDVKM. Trimming took 6 bases from V and 4 from J, leaving 18 bases between them. The length of the CDR3 is 15 residues. CDR3 protein: CASSHLDAISYGYTF. DNA of the CDR3: TGTGCCAGCAGCCACCTCGACGCTATTAGCTATGGCTACACCTTC.

This clone has a handful of counts. The genes are TRBV27 and TRBJ2-7; 8 bases align to TRBD1. The CDR3 loop spans 13 amino acids. Germline lookup yields CDR1 MNHEY and CDR2 SMNVEV (reference sequence). The V and J ends lost 3 bases and 3 bases, in that order; junction bases with no gene match: 1. The CDR3 DNA sequence: TGTGCCAGCAGTTTTGGGACAGGCTACGAGCAGTACTTC. Translation: CASSFGTGYEQYF.

This clone appeared a single time. This rearrangement joins TRBV9 to TRBJ1-2, with D perhaps matching TRBD1 (6 bases). V dropped 1 base and J dropped 4 bases, with 20 bases sitting between them. Per germline, CDR1 SGDLS and CDR2 YYNGEE. This CDR3 has 17 residues. The CDR3 region has the DNA TGTGCCAGCAGCGTATCTGGTTTGGGGGCGGTCGGCTATGGCTACACCTTC. Its protein is CASSVSGLGAVGYGYTF.

This sequence joins TRBV4-2 and TRBJ1-2, with 8 bases identical to TRBD1. With 4 bases clipped from V and 6 bases from J, the junction kept 4 bases outside the gene matches. Germline V CDR1 and CDR2: LGHNA, YNFKEQ. CDR3 length: 13 amino acids. This CDR3 is CASSPSDRDGYTF. As DNA, the CDR3 is TGTGCCAGCAGCCCCTCGGACAGGGATGGCTACACCTTC.

J is TRBJ2-1 and V is TRBV27; D is uncertain. The germline V gene has CDR1 MNHEY and CDR2 SMNVEV (reference sequence). The length of the CDR3 is 15 residues. V was cut by 2 bases and J by 6 bases, with 14 bases left in between. The CDR3 loop is CASSLGLGLSNEQFF. In DNA, the CDR3 is TGTGCCAGCAGTTTAGGCCTAGGGTTAAGCAATGAGCAGTTCTTC.

This chain links TRBV30 with TRBJ1-6; 7 nucleotides agree with TRBD1. With 2 bases clipped from V and 1 base from J, the junction kept 8 bases outside the gene matches. CDR1 is GTSNPN and CDR2 is SVGIG in the germline V gene (reference sequence). The CDR3 is made up of 17 amino acids. CDR3 protein: CAWSRPRQGSYNSPLHF. CDR3 nucleotide sequence: TGTGCCTGGAGTAGGCCCCGACAGGGTTCCTATAATTCACCCCTCCACTTT.

V usage is TRBV7-9 and J usage is TRBJ1-2; D gene ambiguous. The germline V gene has CDR1 SEHNR and CDR2 FQNEAQ (reference sequence). This CDR3 has 14 residues. Trimming took off 4 bases at V and 5 bases at J, with 14 bases between the two ends. The CDR3 DNA is TGTGCCAGCAGCTCGGCCATCGGGTATTATGGCTACACCTTC. This encodes CASSSAIGYYGYTF.

V is TRBV5-1 and J is TRBJ1-1, with D perhaps TRBD1 (5 bases). This CDR3 spans 15 amino acids. CDR1 and CDR2 (germline): SGHRS, YFSETQ. Trimming shortened V by 0 bases and J by 1 base, and 10 bases separated the two germline ends. The CDR3: CASSLVGAQNTEAFF. The CDR3 DNA follows: TGCGCCAGCAGCTTGGTCGGGGCTCAGAACACTGAAGCTTTCTTT. Combining the CDR3 with reference TRBV5-1 and TRBJ1-1 gives the whole variable domain KAGVTQTPRYLIKTRGQQVTLSCSPISGHRSVSWYQQTPGQGLQFLFEYFSETQRNKGNFPGRFSGRQFSNSRSEMNVSTLELGDSALYLCASSLVGAQNTEAFFGQGTRLTVV.

This clone was observed a single time. CDR3 nucleotides: TGTGCCAGCAGTTTAGCGGGGACAGGGGCGCGCCTAAAACTGTTTTTT. The encoded protein is CASSLAGTGARLKLFF. The rearrangement joins TRBV5-6 to TRBJ1-4; 10 nucleotides match TRBD1. V shed 5 bases, J shed 10 bases, and the junction held 14 bases outside the gene matches. The germline CDR1 and CDR2 sequences are SGHDT and YYEEEE. CDR3 size: 16 residues. Full variable domain (remainder filled in from reference TRBV5-6 and TRBJ1-4): DAGVTQSPTHLIKTRGQQVTLRCSPKSGHDTVSWYQQALGQGPQFIFQYYEEEERQRGNFPDRFSGHQFPNYSSELNVNALLLGDSALYLCASSLAGTGARLKLFFGSGTQLSVL.

The chain carries TRBV10-3 and TRBJ2-7; D unclear. V lost 8 bases, J lost 3 bases, and 8 bases lay in between. Germline assignment: CDR1 ENHRY and CDR2 SYGVKD. This CDR3 has 11 residues. Here the CDR3 DNA reads TGTGCCATCTCTCAGAACTACGAGCAGTACTTC. Protein sequence: CAISQNYEQYF.

This clone was observed a handful of times. The chain joins TRBV21-1 to TRBJ1-4; the table's D call, TRBD1, has no DNA check behind it. TRBV21-1 is a pseudogene locus. The CDR3 contains 16 residues. The CDR3 here is CASSKERGSANEKLFF. As DNA, the CDR3 is TGTGCCAGCAGCAAAGAAAGGGGGAGTGCTAATGAAAAACTGTTTTTT.

The chain is built from TRBV7-3 and TRBJ2-1, with 8 bases matching TRBD1. Trimming took 4 bases from V and 9 from J; bases not matched to a gene: 11. CDR1 is SGHTA, CDR2 FQGTGA, per germline. This CDR3 comprises 15 residues. The CDR3 DNA is TGTGCCAGCAGCTCAGCCGGGACAGGTTCTCTTGAGCAGTTCTTC. This gives the protein CASSSAGTGSLEQFF.

The V gene is TRBV18, the J gene TRBJ1-2; TRBD1 agrees at 7 bases. J lost 2 bases, V lost 3 bases, and 9 bases had no gene match. The CDR3 is 16 amino acids. The germline CDR1 and CDR2 sequences are KGHSH and LQKENI. The CDR3 sequence: CASSPQSNRGNYGYTF. For the CDR3, the DNA is TGTGCCAGCTCACCTCAGTCTAACAGGGGAAACTATGGCTACACCTTC. Using reference TRBV18 and TRBJ1-2 for the parts outside the CDR3, the full variable domain is NAGVMQNPRHLVRRRGQEARLRCSPMKGHSHVYWYRQLPEEGLKFMVYLQKENIIDESGMPKERFSAEFPKEGPSILRIQQVVRGDSAAYFCASSPQSNRGNYGYTFGSGTRLTVV.

V gene TRBV10-3 combines with J gene TRBJ2-1; 7 bases align to TRBD2. Germline V gene data show CDR1 as ENHRY and CDR2 as SYGVKD. V gave up 3 bases and J gave up 13 bases; unmatched junction bases: 12. The length of the CDR3 is 14 residues. The CDR3 region has the DNA TGTGCCATCAGTGAATCGACCACCCGACTAGCTCAGTTCTTC. Its protein product is CAISESTTRLAQFF.

This clone appeared once. The chain recombines TRBV20-1 with TRBJ2-5; unclear D gene. This CDR3 has 11 residues. Trimming cost V 3 bases and J 5 bases, with 7 bases left between them. Germline CDR1 and CDR2: DFQATT and SNEGSKA (reference sequence). Here the CDR3 reads CSASGVETQYF. The CDR3 DNA reads as TGCAGTGCTAGCGGAGTGGAGACCCAGTACTTC.

This chain joins TRBV18 and TRBJ1-2, with D hard to call. The CDR3 totals 16 residues. In germline, CDR1 is KGHSH, CDR2 LQKENI. V was cut by 3 bases and J by 3 bases, with 17 bases left in between. The CDR3 DNA is TGTGCCAGCTCACCCCCCGGACGTAATTGGGACTATGGCTACACCTTC. Amino acid sequence: CASSPPGRNWDYGYTF.

This chain links TRBV10-3 with TRBJ2-7; 11 nucleotides line up with TRBD1. The germline V gene has CDR1 ENHRY and CDR2 SYGVKD. J was trimmed by 0 bases and V by 3 bases; bases with no gene match: 4. This CDR3 is 16 amino acids long. CDR3 sequence (DNA): TGTGCCATCAGTGAACCCGGGACAGGGGGCTCCTACGAGCAGTACTTC. It translates to CAISEPGTGGSYEQYF.

Of note for this clone: Other nucleotide sequences in the sample specify the same CDR3. The chain combines TRBV6-5 with TRBJ1-6; D is ambiguous. Germline CDR1 reads MNHEY; CDR2 reads SVGAGI. V was trimmed by 2 bases and J by 8 bases, leaving 4 bases between them. The CDR3 is 12 amino acids. In DNA form, the CDR3 reads TGTGCCAGCAGTTACGGTGATTCACCCCTCCACTTT. Translating it yields CASSYGDSPLHF.

This clone was found a few times. V gene TRBV6-5 combines with J gene TRBJ2-7; D call uncertain. The germline V gene has CDR1 MNHEY and CDR2 SVGAGI. CDR3 length: 11 residues. V shed 10 bases and J shed 1 base, with 8 bases lying between them. This chain's CDR3 is CAIGESYEQYF. DNA of the CDR3: TGTGCCATAGGAGAGTCCTACGAGCAGTACTTC.

The chain has TRBV11-3 and TRBJ2-3; D uncertain. Looked up from germline, CDR1 is SGHNT and CDR2 is YENEEA. Trimming took off 5 bases at V and 4 bases at J, with 13 bases between the two ends. The CDR3 contains 14 residues. CDR3 residues: CASSAAVEADTQYF. CDR3 sequence (DNA): TGTGCCAGCAGCGCCGCCGTCGAGGCAGATACGCAGTATTTT.

The chain recombines TRBV27 with TRBJ1-3; 9 bases are shared with TRBD1. Germline values: CDR1 MNHEY, CDR2 SMNVEV (reference sequence). V gave up 3 bases and J gave up 0 bases; unmatched junction bases: 12. The CDR3 loop spans 19 amino acids. In DNA form, the CDR3 reads TGTGCCAGCAGTTTCAAGGACAGGGGAATAAGGGTCTCTGGAAACACCATATATTTT. As protein: CASSFKDRGIRVSGNTIYF.